Following are 7 T cell receptor beta chains from one sample sequenced in a study of T cells in Graves' hyperthyroidism and ophthalmopathy. Amplification targeted TCR beta CDR3 regions from RNA transcripts. The TCR CDR3 was amplified in a first-round RT-PCR using the HTBI primer set. MiXCR, run by TCRdb on the multiplex PCR reads, gives a single entry per CDR3 protein. The sample shows 300,000 to 450,000 distinct CDR3 sequences, 15% to 20% of them seen only once. The specimen sequenced was blood. These receptor sequences come from a woman aged 25-40 years with Graves' hyperthyroidism that later progressed to Graves' ophthalmopathy.

This clonotype has at least ten counts. The rearrangement uses TRBV29-1 and TRBJ2-7, with 9 bases that match TRBD2. J was trimmed by 6 bases and V by 7 bases; bases with no gene match: 10. CDR1 is SQVTM and CDR2 is ANQGSEA in the germline V gene. CDR3 length: 13 amino acids. The CDR3 here is CSAGTSRGGEQYF. The CDR3, as DNA: TGCAGCGCCGGGACTAGCCGCGGAGGCGAGCAGTACTTC.

This clonotype was seen ten or more times. V and J are TRBV30 and TRBJ2-1; D not certain. CDR1 and CDR2 from the germline V gene are GTSNPN and SVGIG (reference sequence). The V gene lost 3 bases and the J gene lost 6 bases, with 6 bases spanning the gap. This CDR3 is 11 amino acids long. This CDR3 reads CAWSFTNEQFF. The CDR3 nucleotides are TGTGCCTGGAGCTTCACCAATGAGCAGTTCTTC.

There are many counts of this clonotype. This chain uses TRBV12-3 or TRBV12-4 with TRBJ1-1, with D tentatively TRBD1 (5 bases). Trimming pared 3 bases from V and 1 base from J, leaving 9 bases between. The CDR3 totals 14 residues. The CDR3 DNA reads TGTGCCAGCAGTTTGGGGACGGGGAACACTGAAGCTTTCTTT. Translation gives CASSLGTGNTEAFF.

This clonotype was recorded many times. CDR3 DNA: TGTGCCAGCAGTTATTACAGGGACCGCTACGAGCAGTACTTC. As protein: CASSYYRDRYEQYF. The rearrangement joins TRBV6-1 to TRBJ2-7, with D possibly TRBD1 on 6 matching bases. Trimming cost V 5 bases and J 3 bases, with 14 bases left between them. The germline gives CDR1 MNHNS, CDR2 SASEGT. The CDR3 has 14 residues.

This clonotype was observed a few times. The chain recombines TRBV19 with TRBJ1-2; 8 bases are shared with TRBD1. Germline V gives CDR1 LNHDA, CDR2 SQIVND (reference sequence). V dropped 5 bases and J dropped 7; count of bases not matched to a gene: 9. The CDR3 consists of 14 residues. The CDR3 region has the DNA TGTGCCAGTAGTCCGGGACAGGCGACGGGTGGCTACACCTTC. Translated: CASSPGQATGGYTF.

This clonotype was observed at least ten times. The rearrangement uses TRBV20-1 and TRBJ2-3; tentative D call: TRBD1 (5 bases). This CDR3 region has 13 residues. CDR1 is DFQATT and CDR2 is SNEGSKA in the germline V gene (reference sequence). V was trimmed by 6 bases and J by 0 bases, leaving 10 bases between them. The CDR3 is CSASDRSTDTQYF. DNA of the CDR3: TGCAGTGCCAGCGACAGAAGCACAGATACGCAGTATTTT.

This clonotype came up many times. The chain carries TRBV18 and TRBJ2-1; maybe TRBD1 (5 bases). The CDR3 is 13 amino acids. Germline CDR1 KGHSH, CDR2 LQKENI. Trimming shortened V by 2 bases and J by 3 bases, and 5 bases separated the two germline ends. The CDR3 loop reads CASSPDSYNEQFF. CDR3 coding DNA: TGTGCCAGCTCACCAGACAGCTACAATGAGCAGTTCTTC. Full variable domain (missing parts from reference TRBV18 and TRBJ2-1): NAGVMQNPRHLVRRRGQEARLRCSPMKGHSHVYWYRQLPEEGLKFMVYLQKENIIDESGMPKERFSAEFPKEGPSILRIQQVVRGDSAAYFCASSPDSYNEQFFGPGTRLTVL.